This note documents a single T cell receptor beta chain sequence. Its specificity is unknown. Among ophthalmopathy patients, the Clinical Activity Score reached at least 3, the NOSPECS grade reached at least 4, and duration remained under 3 months. For the diagnoses, clinical symptoms, serum thyroxine and TRAb, thyroid ultrasound and orbital computed tomography were used. These data originate in a study of T cells in Graves' hyperthyroidism and ophthalmopathy. Study results and limitations: The authors' 13 V-J model separated ophthalmopathy from stable hyperthyroidism.

CDR1 and CDR2 (germline): KGHSH, LQKENI. The CDR3 consists of 14 residues. V gave up 5 bases and J gave up 2 bases; unmatched junction bases: 4. RNA transcripts served as the template for amplifying TCR beta CDR3 regions. An initial round of RT-PCR targeting the TCR CDR3 relied on the HTBI primer set. TCRdb reprocessed the multiplex PCR reads via MiXCR and lists one record per CDR3 protein. The profile shows a few hundred thousand distinct CDR3 sequences, approximately 17% of them singletons. The specimen sequenced was blood. The sequence derives from an older woman with Graves' ophthalmopathy. This sequence joins TRBV18 and TRBJ1-2; TRBD1 agrees at 8 bases. In DNA, the CDR3 is TGTGCCAGCTCAGACAGACAGGGGAACTATGGCTACACCTTC. Its protein is CASSDRQGNYGYTF.